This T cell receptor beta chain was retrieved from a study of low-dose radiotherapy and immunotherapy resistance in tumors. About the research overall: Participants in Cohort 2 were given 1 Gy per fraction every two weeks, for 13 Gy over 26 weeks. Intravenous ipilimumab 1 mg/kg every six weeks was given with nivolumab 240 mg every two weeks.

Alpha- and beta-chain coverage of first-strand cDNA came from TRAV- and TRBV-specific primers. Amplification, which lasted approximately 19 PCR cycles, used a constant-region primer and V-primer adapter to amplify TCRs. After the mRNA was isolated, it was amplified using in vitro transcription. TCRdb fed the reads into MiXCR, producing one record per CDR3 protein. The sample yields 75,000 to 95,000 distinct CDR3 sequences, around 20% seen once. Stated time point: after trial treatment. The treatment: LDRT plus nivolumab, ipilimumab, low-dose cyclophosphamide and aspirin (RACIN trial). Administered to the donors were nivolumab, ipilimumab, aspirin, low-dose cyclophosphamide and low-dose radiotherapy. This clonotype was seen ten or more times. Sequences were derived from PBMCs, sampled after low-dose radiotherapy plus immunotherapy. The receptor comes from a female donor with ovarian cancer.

For the CDR3, the DNA is TGCGCCAGCAGCTTGATTAGTTGGGAGCAGTTCTTC. This encodes CASSLISWEQFF. This chain uses TRBV5-1 with TRBJ2-1, with no clear D. Trimming took off 1 base at V and 10 bases at J, with 9 bases between the two ends. This CDR3 spans 12 amino acids. Per the germline V gene, CDR1 is SGHRS and CDR2 is YFSETQ. Full variable domain (outside the CDR3, taken from reference TRBV5-1 and TRBJ2-1): KAGVTQTPRYLIKTRGQQVTLSCSPISGHRSVSWYQQTPGQGLQFLFEYFSETQRNKGNFPGRFSGRQFSNSRSEMNVSTLELGDSALYLCASSLISWEQFFGPGTRLTVL.